This TCR beta chain was sequenced in a study of PD-L1 blockade in urothelial cancer. Clones were read by immunoSEQ multiplex PCR, and TCRdb kept only the in-frame ones, dropping some. The sample lists approximately 15,000 clones, about nine tenths seen once, with around 5.5% in the top ten. Sample: PBMCs, taken around atezolizumab (anti-PD-L1) treatment. This TCR was sampled from a man aged 45 to 65 with urothelial cancer.

The CDR3 reads CASSETGREGAFF. The DNA for the CDR3 is TGTGCCAGCAGTGAGACAGGTAGAGAGGGAGCTTTCTTT. The rearrangement joins TRBV6-1 to TRBJ1-1; D is possibly TRBD1 (6 bases). Germline CDR1 and CDR2: MNHNS and SASEGT. This CDR3 region has 13 residues. The germline V and J ends were trimmed by 3 bases and 10 bases, with 15 bases remaining between them.